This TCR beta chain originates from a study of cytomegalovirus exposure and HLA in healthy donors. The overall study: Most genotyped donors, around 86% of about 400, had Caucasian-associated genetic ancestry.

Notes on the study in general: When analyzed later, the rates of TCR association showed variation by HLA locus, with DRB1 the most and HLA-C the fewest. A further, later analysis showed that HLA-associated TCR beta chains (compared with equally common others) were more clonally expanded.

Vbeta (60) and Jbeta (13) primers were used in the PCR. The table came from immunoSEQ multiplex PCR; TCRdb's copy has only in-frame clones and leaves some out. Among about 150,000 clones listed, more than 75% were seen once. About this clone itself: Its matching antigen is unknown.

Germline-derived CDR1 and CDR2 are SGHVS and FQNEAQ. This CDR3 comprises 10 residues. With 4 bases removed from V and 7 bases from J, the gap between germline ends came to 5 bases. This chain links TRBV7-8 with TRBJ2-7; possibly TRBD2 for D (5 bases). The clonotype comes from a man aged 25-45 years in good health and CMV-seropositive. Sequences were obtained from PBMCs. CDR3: CASSSGEQYF. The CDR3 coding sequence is TGTGCCAGCAGCTCGGGGGAGCAGTACTTC.